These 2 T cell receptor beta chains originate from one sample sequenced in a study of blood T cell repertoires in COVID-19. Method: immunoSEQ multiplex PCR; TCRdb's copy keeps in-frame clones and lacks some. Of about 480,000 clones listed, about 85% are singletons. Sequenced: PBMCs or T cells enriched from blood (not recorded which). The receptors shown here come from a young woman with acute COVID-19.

CDR3 in DNA: TGTGCCAGCCTCGGAGTAATGAACACTGAAGCTTTCTTT. Translation: CASLGVMNTEAFF. The V gene is TRBV27, the J gene TRBJ1-1; D unresolved. The length of the CDR3 is 13 residues. Germline V gene data show CDR1 as MNHEY and CDR2 as SMNVEV (reference sequence). Trimming shortened V by 8 bases and J by 0 bases, and 10 bases separated the two germline ends.

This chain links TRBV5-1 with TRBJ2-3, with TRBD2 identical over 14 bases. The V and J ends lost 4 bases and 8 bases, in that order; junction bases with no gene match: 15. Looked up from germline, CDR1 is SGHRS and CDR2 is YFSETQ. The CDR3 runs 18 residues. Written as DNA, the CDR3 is TGCGCCAGCAGCAGGCATTCGAGGACTAGCGGGGGGTTTGGTACGCAGTATTTT. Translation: CASSRHSRTSGGFGTQYF.